The TCR beta chain described here comes from a study of CD8 T cells in Susac syndrome. Patients with stable or active relapsing-remitting disease, all of them treatment-naive, made up the multiple sclerosis controls. Isolation of CD8+ and CD4+ T cells was performed negatively, whereas enrichment of TEMRA cells was done by FACS. RNA in amounts of roughly 0.5 to 1 ug was reverse transcribed with random hexamers. A multiplex approach, immunoSEQ multiplex PCR, amplified TCR beta CDR3 across 54 Vbeta and 13 Jbeta. TCRdb passed the immunoSEQ multiplex PCR reads through MiXCR, listing each CDR3 protein once. The data hold tens of thousands of distinct CDR3 sequences, with approximately 95% observed a single time. This receptor was taken from a human donor with multiple sclerosis. The source material was CD8+ T cells from PBMCs.

The chain's CDR3 is CASSPGLAGSSYNEQFF. The CDR3 DNA sequence: TGCGCCAGCAGCCCCGGACTAGCGGGGAGCTCCTACAATGAGCAGTTCTTC. The chain carries TRBV5-1 and TRBJ2-1, with TRBD2 identical over 12 bases. CDR3 length equals 17 residues. Germline CDR1 is SGHRS and CDR2 is YFSETQ. V was clipped by 4 bases and J by 0 bases; unmatched bases: 5.